This passage covers 31 T cell receptor beta chains from one sample sequenced in a study of T-cell memory formation after mild COVID-19 (dated by TCRdb to the early 2020s). The library was generated by 5' RACE. This sample was sequenced with an Illumina NovaSeq 6000. TCRdb itself trimmed the public reads at Q25 with fastp, ran MiXCR and retained productive beta chains. Rows are unified per CDR3 protein, each entry keeping the most common DNA and genes. The sample table records 470,000 or so distinct CDR3 sequences; 18% of these occur just once. Approximately 13% of the sample is in the top ten clones. Sequencing used PBMCs or a T cell subset sorted from them (not recorded which). These receptors all stem from an adult woman who had mild COVID-19 (a few samples of this study predate the infection). The sample titles of this study are shuffled in the database, so cell type and time point are left out; the donor was told from shared clones.

This clonotype was seen a few times. The rearrangement links TRBV5-5 to TRBJ2-5; D might be TRBD2 (5 bases). V was cut by 4 bases and J by 3 bases, with 10 bases left in between. This CDR3 has 13 amino acids. Germline CDR1 SGHKS, CDR2 YYEKEE (reference sequence). This chain's CDR3 is CASSGGDKETQYF. In DNA, the CDR3 is TGTGCCAGCAGCGGAGGAGACAAAGAGACCCAGTACTTC.

The V and J genes are TRBV7-6 and TRBJ2-3; 8 bases agree with TRBD2. V trimming: 4 bases; J trimming: 6 bases; junction bases outside the gene matches: 12. CDR1 is SGHVS and CDR2 is FNYEAQ in the germline V gene. The CDR3 sequence is 16 residues long. The CDR3 DNA reads TGTGCCAGCAGCTCCACTACCGGGGGGGCAGGGGATACGCAGTATTTT. Residues: CASSSTTGGAGDTQYF.

The gene calls are TRBV9 and TRBJ2-5; no clear D. CDR3 length equals 15 residues. The V gene's germline CDR1 is SGDLS and CDR2 YYNGEE. Trimming removed 2 bases at V and 1 base at J, with 12 bases between. CDR3 protein: CASSVRVGIQETQYF. The CDR3 DNA reads TGTGCCAGCAGCGTTAGGGTTGGGATCCAAGAGACCCAGTACTTC.

This clonotype was observed many times. The J gene is TRBJ2-7, the V gene TRBV12-3 or TRBV12-4; D unclear. Trimming removed 1 base at V and 4 bases at J, with 8 bases between. This CDR3 region has 13 residues. The CDR3 coding sequence is TGTGCCAGCAGTTTAGGGGTTGCATACGAGCAGTACTTC. Encoded protein: CASSLGVAYEQYF.

The chain joins TRBV29-1 to TRBJ2-1; D is undetermined. This CDR3 has 11 amino acids. The germline V gene encodes CDR1 SQVTM and CDR2 ANQGSEA. V was trimmed by 6 bases and J by 10 bases, leaving 13 bases between them. The CDR3 region is CSVSDGREQFF. Here the CDR3 DNA reads TGCAGCGTCAGCGATGGGCGGGAGCAGTTCTTC.

The chain combines TRBV6-2 or TRBV6-3 with TRBJ2-1; D is undetermined. The germline CDR1 and CDR2 sequences are MNHEY and SVGEGT. The CDR3 has 13 amino acids. Trimming took 5 bases from V and 4 from J, leaving 9 bases between them. The CDR3 DNA reads as TGTGCCAGCAGTCTCTGGGATTACAATGAGCAGTTCTTC. Protein: CASSLWDYNEQFF.

This clonotype was recorded a few times. A junction end diverges from the germline sequence, so it may reflect a read error. The chain couples TRBV28 to TRBJ2-1; D might be TRBD1 or TRBD2, each matching 5 bases. Germline V lookup: CDR1 MDHEN, CDR2 SYDVKM. This CDR3 comprises 13 residues. The CDR3 DNA follows: TGTGCCAGCAGTTTACCAACTAGGGGTCCCTCTCACTTC. The encoded protein is CASSLPTRGPSHF.

The gene calls are TRBV24-1 and TRBJ2-1, with unresolved D. Germline V gene sequence: CDR1 KGHDR, CDR2 SFDVKD. V dropped 4 bases and J dropped 6 bases, with 27 bases sitting between them. This CDR3 spans 19 amino acids. CDR3 DNA sequence: TGTGCCACCAGTGACCCCTGGGTGGGATCCGGTTATGAGATCAATGAGCAGTTCTTC. As protein: CATSDPWVGSGYEINEQFF.

This clonotype turned up a few times. The chain combines TRBV11-2 with TRBJ2-1; D is ambiguous. Trimming cost V 4 bases and J 3 bases, with 10 bases left between them. From germline, CDR1 is SGHAT and CDR2 FQNNGV. CDR3 length: 14 residues. The CDR3 coding sequence is TGTGCCAGCAGCTCCCCCTGGAACTACAATGAGCAGTTCTTC. Protein: CASSSPWNYNEQFF.

This clonotype was seen only a few times. The gene calls are TRBV18 and TRBJ2-7, with 8 nucleotides matching TRBD1. CDR3 length equals 16 residues. With 4 bases clipped from V and 0 bases from J, the junction kept 8 bases outside the gene matches. CDR1 KGHSH and CDR2 LQKENI come from the germline V gene. The CDR3 DNA is TGTGCCAGCTCACGAGGGACAGGCAAGAGCTCCTACGAGCAGTACTTC. It translates to CASSRGTGKSSYEQYF.

This clonotype was counted between two and nine times. This chain joins TRBV4-3 and TRBJ2-3; 7 bases fit TRBD2. V gave up 1 base and J gave up 4 bases; unmatched junction bases: 14. CDR1 and CDR2 from the germline V gene are LGHNA and YSLEER. This CDR3 region has 18 residues. CDR3: CASSQGLYREDDSDTQYF. The DNA of the CDR3 is TGCGCCAGCAGCCAAGGGCTCTATCGGGAGGACGATTCAGATACGCAGTATTTT.

CDR3 nucleotide sequence: TGTGCCACCAAATTACAGGGATACGAGCAGTACTTC. This sequence encodes CATKLQGYEQYF. The chain links TRBV10-3 to TRBJ2-7; the D gene is possibly TRBD1 (6 bases). This CDR3 contains 12 residues. Germline loops: CDR1 ENHRY, CDR2 SYGVKD. V gave up 10 bases and J gave up 4 bases, with 14 bases separating them.

This chain uses TRBV12-3 or TRBV12-4 with TRBJ2-7, with 7 bases lining up with TRBD2. V lost 3 bases to trimming and J lost 3 bases; unmatched junction nucleotides: 8. The CDR3 contains 15 residues. CDR3 DNA: TGTGCCAGCAGTTTGGGGAGGGAAAGGGGCTACGAGCAGTACTTC. It translates to CASSLGRERGYEQYF.

V gene TRBV7-3 combines with J gene TRBJ2-1, with TRBD2 identical over 7 bases. The CDR3 totals 14 residues. The junction had 6 bases not matched to a gene; V was cut back by 4 bases and J by 6 bases. From germline, CDR1 is SGHTA and CDR2 FQGTGA. The CDR3 sequence: CASSWTGGGNEQFF. The CDR3 DNA reads as TGTGCCAGCAGCTGGACGGGGGGAGGCAATGAGCAGTTCTTC.

This clonotype has only a few counts. The chain joins TRBV2 to TRBJ2-7; D might be TRBD2 (5 bases). V was pared by 7 bases and J by 2 bases, with 15 bases between. This CDR3 is 14 amino acids long. Germline lookup yields CDR1 SNHLY and CDR2 FYNNEI. CDR3 sequence reads: CASTLPGMAYEQYF. CDR3 in DNA: TGTGCCAGCACCCTTCCGGGGATGGCCTACGAGCAGTACTTC. Looking up the rest from reference TRBV2 and TRBJ2-7 gives the full variable domain: EPEVTQTPSHQVTQMGQEVILRCVPISNHLYFYWYRQILGQKVEFLVSFYNNEISEKSEIFDDQFSVERPDGSNFTLKIRSTKLEDSAMYFCASTLPGMAYEQYFGPGTRLTVT.

This clonotype has just a few counts. The rearrangement uses TRBV18 and TRBJ1-4; 8 bases match TRBD1. This CDR3 spans 16 amino acids. Germline values: CDR1 KGHSH, CDR2 LQKENI. J gave up 1 base and V 2 bases, and 3 bases lay outside the gene matches. The CDR3 region has the DNA TGTGCCAGCTCACCAGGACAGGGAGGAACTAATGAAAAACTGTTTTTT. Its protein product is CASSPGQGGTNEKLFF.

The chain couples TRBV4-1 to TRBJ2-5, with D tentatively TRBD1 or TRBD2 (5 bases each). Germline loops: CDR1 MGHRA, CDR2 YSYEKL. The CDR3 runs to 13 residues. Trimming shortened V by 3 bases and J by 4 bases, and 9 bases separated the two germline ends. DNA for the CDR3: TGCGCCAGCAGCCAGTGGGGGAGAGAGACCCAGTACTTC. This encodes CASSQWGRETQYF.

The chain has TRBV5-5 and TRBJ2-2, with D perhaps matching TRBD1 (5 bases). Trimming took 4 bases from V and 3 from J, leaving 13 bases between them. This CDR3 comprises 15 residues. The germline V gene encodes CDR1 SGHKS and CDR2 YYEKEE (reference sequence). The CDR3 nucleotides read TGTGCCAGCAGCCTATTGGACACTTACACCGGGGAGCTGTTTTTT. As protein: CASSLLDTYTGELFF.

In DNA, the CDR3 is TGTGCCAGCAGATCAAGGTTGGGCTCCTACAATGAGCAGTTCTTC. This sequence encodes CASRSRLGSYNEQFF. The chain carries TRBV5-4 and TRBJ2-1; D not resolved. Trimming took 5 bases from V and 0 from J, leaving 12 bases between them. The CDR3 consists of 15 residues. The V gene's germline CDR1 is SGHNT and CDR2 YYREEE (reference sequence). Drawing the rest from reference TRBV5-4 and TRBJ2-1, the complete variable domain is ETGVTQSPTHLIKTRGQQVTLRCSSQSGHNTVSWYQQALGQGPQFIFQYYREEENGRGNFPPRFSGLQFPNYSSELNVNALELDDSALYLCASRSRLGSYNEQFFGPGTRLTVL.

The chain is built from TRBV7-2 and TRBJ2-3; 9 nucleotides agree with TRBD2. Germline CDR1 reads SGHTA; CDR2 reads FQGNSA. CDR3 length: 16 amino acids. The junction had 12 bases not matched to a gene; V was cut back by 5 bases and J by 6 bases. The CDR3 DNA is TGTGCCAGCAGCGCCCTTGGCGGGAGGGTTGGGGATACGCAGTATTTT. Protein sequence: CASSALGGRVGDTQYF.

This clonotype was recorded at least ten times. The gene calls are TRBV5-1 and TRBJ2-3, with D maybe TRBD2 (6 bases). V lost 3 bases and J 5 bases, leaving 10 bases between the germline ends. The CDR3 is 13 amino acids. Germline assignment: CDR1 SGHRS and CDR2 YFSETQ. DNA of the CDR3: TGCGCCAGCAGCTGGAGGGGCGAAGATACGCAGTATTTT. This gives the protein CASSWRGEDTQYF.

This clonotype was seen only a few times. This sequence joins TRBV5-1 and TRBJ1-2; D remains ambiguous. Germline CDR1 and CDR2: SGHRS and YFSETQ. Trimming pared 0 bases from V and 4 bases from J, leaving 16 bases between. CDR3 length: 16 amino acids. The CDR3 DNA reads TGCGCCAGCAGCTTGGCGCAGAATTTGGACTCCTATGGCTACACCTTC. Its translation: CASSLAQNLDSYGYTF. The full variable domain, with the rest looked up from reference TRBV5-1 and TRBJ1-2, is KAGVTQTPRYLIKTRGQQVTLSCSPISGHRSVSWYQQTPGQGLQFLFEYFSETQRNKGNFPGRFSGRQFSNSRSEMNVSTLELGDSALYLCASSLAQNLDSYGYTFGSGTRLTVV.

This chain links TRBV7-2 with TRBJ2-5; D is possibly TRBD2 (6 bases). CDR3 length: 13 residues. CDR1 and CDR2 (germline): SGHTA, FQGNSA. Trimming removed 7 bases at V and 7 bases at J, with 16 bases between. CDR3 DNA: TGTGCCAGCAACCCTCCTAGCGAAAGGACCCAGTACTTC. Amino acid sequence: CASNPPSERTQYF.

The chain recombines TRBV7-9 with TRBJ2-1; TRBD2 is a possible D gene (6 bases). This CDR3 comprises 12 residues. The V gene lost 3 bases and the J gene lost 9 bases, with 9 bases spanning the gap. Germline V gene data show CDR1 as SEHNR and CDR2 as FQNEAQ (reference sequence). CDR3: CASSFPEGEQFF. The CDR3 DNA reads as TGTGCCAGCAGCTTTCCGGAGGGTGAGCAGTTCTTC.

This clonotype has just a few counts. The chain is built from TRBV5-1 and TRBJ1-1; 9 nucleotides match TRBD1. The CDR3 extends over 17 amino acids. Losses at the gene ends were 0 bases for V and 8 bases for J; bases not matched to a gene: 14. Germline CDR1 reads SGHRS; CDR2 reads YFSETQ. In DNA, the CDR3 is TGCGCCAGCAGCTTGGACCCGGGACAGGGCTCTCAGGGAGAAGCTTTCTTT. Translated, it gives CASSLDPGQGSQGEAFF.

The CDR3 bases are TGTGCCAGCAGCGTTCTAGCGGGGGGGTCCTACAATGAGCAGTTCTTC. Translated, it gives CASSVLAGGSYNEQFF. The rearrangement joins TRBV9 to TRBJ2-1, with 12 nucleotides matching TRBD2. Trimming at V came to 2 bases and at J to 1 base, leaving 1 base not matched to a gene. Germline CDR1 and CDR2: SGDLS and YYNGEE. The CDR3 is made up of 16 amino acids.

V gene TRBV6-5 combines with J gene TRBJ2-1; 13 nucleotides agree with TRBD2. With V trimmed by 1 base and J by 6 bases, 6 bases remained unmatched. Germline CDR1 reads MNHEY; CDR2 reads SVGAGI. The CDR3 is 17 amino acids. The CDR3 reads CASSYYEGLAGVNEQFF. CDR3 DNA: TGTGCCAGCAGTTACTACGAAGGACTAGCGGGAGTCAATGAGCAGTTCTTC.

V and J are TRBV6-5 and TRBJ1-2, with D possibly being TRBD1 (5 bases). V dropped 4 bases and J dropped 8 bases, with 20 bases sitting between them. This CDR3 comprises 15 residues. Germline loops: CDR1 MNHEY, CDR2 SVGAGI. The CDR3 DNA follows: TGTGCCAGCAGTTTCCTCCCCCAGGGTAGCAAGGGCTACACCTTC. This translates into CASSFLPQGSKGYTF.

The V call is TRBV18, the J call TRBJ2-1; no clear D. The CDR3 has 14 amino acids. Trimming left V 1 base short and J 7 bases short, with 11 bases between. The germline V gene encodes CDR1 KGHSH and CDR2 LQKENI. The CDR3, as DNA: TGTGCCAGCTCACCACTCTTAGGGTTTAATGAGCAGTTCTTC. Protein sequence: CASSPLLGFNEQFF.

The gene calls are TRBV7-6 and TRBJ2-3, with 10 bases lining up with TRBD2. The length of the CDR3 is 16 residues. With 5 bases clipped from V and 2 bases from J, the junction kept 7 bases outside the gene matches. From germline, CDR1 is SGHVS and CDR2 FNYEAQ. The CDR3 DNA reads as TGTGCCAGCAGCCTTGCTAGCGGGGGTAACACAGATACGCAGTATTTT. This sequence encodes CASSLASGGNTDTQYF.

The chain couples TRBV28 to TRBJ2-3; D possibly corresponds to TRBD2 (6 bases). V lost 6 bases and J lost 7, with 17 bases in between. This CDR3 is built from 14 residues. The germline CDR1 and CDR2 sequences are MDHEN and SYDVKM. The CDR3 protein is CASSLNRGGYTQYF. The DNA for the CDR3 is TGTGCCAGCAGCCTAAACCGGGGAGGTTATACGCAGTATTTT.